This TCR beta chain stems from a study of blood T cell repertoires in COVID-19. Across the study: Sites in the United States, Italy and Spain provided acute and convalescent COVID-19 samples.

Authors' processing steps: Estimates of nucleated cell counts were drawn from the amplification of reference gene primers. TCRdb's copy holds only in-frame clones and misses some; the assay was immunoSEQ multiplex PCR. D and trimming come from the DNA, and the V and J calls and clone size come from that table. The repertoire holds under 140,000 clones, with roughly 85% as singletons. Germline assignment: CDR1 ENHRY and CDR2 SYGVKD. The V end was cut by 5 bases, the J end by 0 bases, with 5 bases between. This CDR3 is 13 amino acids long. This chain uses TRBV10-3 with TRBJ1-5; D gene uncertain. The sequenced sample consisted of peripheral blood. This receptor was obtained from a human donor in a cohort sampled during active COVID-19. CDR3: CAISPNSNQPQHF. The CDR3 bases are TGTGCCATCAGTCCTAATAGCAATCAGCCCCAGCATTTT.